A single sample is the source of the 10 T cell receptor beta chains below, sequenced in a study of OX40 agonist ivuxolimab in advanced cancers. The protocol used for the library was the immunoSEQ multiplex PCR assay. TCRdb carries this immuneACCESS record with in-frame sequences only. Its versions omit some clonotypes, under half of them owing to an unresolved V gene in the studies checked, with the rest unexplained. The sample records around 95,000 clones, under 95% of which are singletons. The ten largest make up roughly 0.75% of the sample. Here the sequenced sample was CD4+ or CD8+ T cells sorted from blood, taken in a trial of the OX40 agonist ivuxolimab. These receptor sequences come from an adult with an advanced solid tumor such as melanoma, head and neck, liver or kidney cancer.

J is TRBJ2-7 and V is TRBV7-6; 7 bases are shared with TRBD2. This CDR3 spans 14 amino acids. The V segment lost 5 bases and the J segment 0 bases; nucleotides outside the gene matches: 4. CDR1 is SGHVS, CDR2 FNYEAQ, per germline. The CDR3 DNA sequence: TGTGCCAGCAGCCCAGGGACTATCTCCTACGAGCAGTACTTC. It specifies CASSPGTISYEQYF.

Concerning this clone itself: This sample includes further DNA sequences coding for the same CDR3. The V gene is TRBV7-2, the J gene TRBJ2-3; D is ambiguous. CDR1 and CDR2 from the germline V gene are SGHTA and FQGNSA. Trimming removed 4 bases from V and 4 bases from J, with 6 bases in between. There are 12 residues in the CDR3. CDR3 sequence: CASSSLSDTQYF. As DNA, the CDR3 is TGTGCCAGCAGCTCCCTGTCAGATACGCAGTATTTT.

This CDR3 reads CASSLGKTGFSVSRSTDTQYF. The CDR3 nucleotides are TGTGCCAGCAGCCTAGGGAAAACAGGGTTCAGCGTCTCCCGTAGCACAGATACGCAGTATTTT. The chain uses TRBV27 and TRBJ2-3; a weak D match, TRBD1 (6 bases). Germline CDR1 is MNHEY and CDR2 is SMNVEV (reference sequence). This CDR3 spans 21 amino acids. Trimming took 6 bases from V and 0 from J, leaving 31 bases between them.

This chain uses TRBV7-2 with TRBJ2-1; 12 positions match TRBD2. After removal of 4 bases from V and 5 bases from J, the junction contained 9 bases not matched to a gene. CDR1 SGHTA and CDR2 FQGNSA come from the germline V gene. This CDR3 is 17 amino acids long. The CDR3 protein is CASSSRSGLAGNNEQFF. The DNA for the CDR3 is TGTGCCAGCAGCTCCCGCTCCGGACTAGCGGGAAACAATGAGCAGTTCTTC.

J is TRBJ2-1 and V is TRBV29-1; possible D gene TRBD2, 5 bases. CDR3 length equals 15 residues. Germline CDR1 is SQVTM and CDR2 is ANQGSEA. The V gene lost 6 bases and the J gene lost 4 bases, with 19 bases spanning the gap. The CDR3 nucleotides read TGCAGCGTAACGGTGGCGGGCAAACATTACAATGAGCAGTTCTTC. Protein product: CSVTVAGKHYNEQFF.

This rearrangement joins TRBV7-9 to TRBJ2-3; no definite D call. V lost 11 bases to trimming and J lost 2 bases, with 11 bases between them. Germline assignment: CDR1 SEHNR and CDR2 FQNEAQ (reference sequence). The length of the CDR3 is 12 residues. In DNA form, the CDR3 reads TGTGCCGCGGATGGGCTCACAGATACGCAGTATTTT. Amino acids: CAADGLTDTQYF.

In regard to this clone: An end of the junction differs from the germline gene, which may be a read error. The chain combines TRBV7-2 with TRBJ2-1; TRBD2 matches at 11 bases. The CDR3 has 15 residues. The germline CDR1 and CDR2 sequences are SGHTA and FQGNSA. The CDR3 DNA reads as TGTGCCAGCAGCGTAGCGGGGGGGACCTACAATGAGCAGTTCTTC. Translation gives CASSVAGGTYNEQFF.

The CDR3: CATTGGRYNEQFF. The CDR3 DNA reads TGTGCCACCACGGGGGGGCGCTACAATGAGCAGTTCTTC. The chain is built from TRBV2 and TRBJ2-1; 8 nucleotides match TRBD2. This CDR3 spans 13 amino acids. Germline loops: CDR1 SNHLY, CDR2 FYNNEI. Trimming cost V 10 bases and J 3 bases; bases outside gene matches: 5.

V and J are TRBV2 and TRBJ2-5, with TRBD2 identical over 9 bases. V shed 6 bases, J shed 1 base, and the junction held 6 bases outside the gene matches. CDR1 and CDR2 (germline): SNHLY, FYNNEI. CDR3 size: 15 residues. In nucleotides, the CDR3 is TGTGCCAGCAGCAGGACTAGCGACCTCCAAGAGACCCAGTACTTC. The encoded protein is CASSRTSDLQETQYF.

This chain connects TRBV6-6 to TRBJ1-6, with TRBD1 as a possible D gene (6 bases). Trimming pared 6 bases from V and 9 bases from J, leaving 15 bases between. CDR3 length equals 14 residues. Germline CDR1 and CDR2: MNHNY and SVGAGI (reference sequence). CDR3 protein: CASRTGGRGSPLHF. DNA for the CDR3: TGTGCCAGCAGGACTGGGGGGCGAGGTTCACCCCTCCACTTT.